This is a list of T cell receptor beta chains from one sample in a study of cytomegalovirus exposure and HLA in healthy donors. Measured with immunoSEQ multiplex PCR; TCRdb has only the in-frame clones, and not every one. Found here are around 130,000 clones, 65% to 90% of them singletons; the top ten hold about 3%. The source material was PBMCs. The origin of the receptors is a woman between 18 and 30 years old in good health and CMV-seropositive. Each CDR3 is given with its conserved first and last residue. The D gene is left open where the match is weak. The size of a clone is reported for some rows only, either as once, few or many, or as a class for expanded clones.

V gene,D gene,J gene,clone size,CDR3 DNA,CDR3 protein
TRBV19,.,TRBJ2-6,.,TGTGCCAGTAGTATAGATGGGGGCAGCTCTGGGGCCAACGTCCTGACTTTC,CASSIDGGSSGANVLTF
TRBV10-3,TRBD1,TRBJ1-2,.,TGTGCCATCAGTGAAACGCTGGGACAGACTAACTATGGCTACACCTTC,CAISETLGQTNYGYTF
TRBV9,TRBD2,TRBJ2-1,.,TGTGCCAGCAGCGTAGGGGGGGGAACCTACAATGAGCAGTTCTTC,CASSVGGGTYNEQFF
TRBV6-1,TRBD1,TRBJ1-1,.,TGTGCCAGCAGTGGTGGTACAGGGGGCTTTACTGAAGCTTTCTTT,CASSGGTGGFTEAFF
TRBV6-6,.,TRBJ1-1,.,TGTGCCAGCAGTTACCCGGGGGGGAACACTGAAGCTTTCTTT,CASSYPGGNTEAFF
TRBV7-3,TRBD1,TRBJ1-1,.,TGTGCCAGCAGCCTTCAGGGGGCGGTGGGATATACTGAAGCTTTCTTT,CASSLQGAVGYTEAFF
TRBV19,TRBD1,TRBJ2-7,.,TGTGCCAGTAGTATGCCCGGGACAGGGGGCGTCAACGAGCAGTACTTC,CASSMPGTGGVNEQYF
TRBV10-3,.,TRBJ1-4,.,TGTGCCAGCACGTCAGATGCAACTAATGAAAAACTGTTTTTT,CASTSDATNEKLFF
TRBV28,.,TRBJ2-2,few,TGTGCCACCTCACCCCGGACTGGGAACACCGGGGAGCTGTTTTTT,CATSPRTGNTGELFF
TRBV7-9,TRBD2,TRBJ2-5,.,TGTTCCAGCAGCTTAGTGGTAGCGGGGGGCTGGAGAGAGACCCAGTACTTC,CSSSLVVAGGWRETQYF
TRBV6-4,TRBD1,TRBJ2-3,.,TGTGCCAGCAGTGAATCCCCGGGACAGACAGATACGCAGTATTTT,CASSESPGQTDTQYF
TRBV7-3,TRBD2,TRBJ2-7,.,TGTGCCAGCAGCCCTCTAGCGGGGGCCTCCTACGAGCAGTACTTC,CASSPLAGASYEQYF
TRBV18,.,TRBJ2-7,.,TGTGCCAGCTCTCCCGACAGGCCATCTGTCGAGCAGTACTTC,CASSPDRPSVEQYF
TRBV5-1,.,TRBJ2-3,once,TGCGCCAGCAGCTTTAATCAGGGTCAGGATACGCAGTATTTT,CASSFNQGQDTQYF
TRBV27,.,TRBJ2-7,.,TGTGCCAGCAGAACAACAGGGCTCGAGCAGTACTTC,CASRTTGLEQYF
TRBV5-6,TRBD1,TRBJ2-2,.,TGTGCCAGCAGCCCTCAAACAGGGGGCAACACCGGGGAGCTGTTTTTT,CASSPQTGGNTGELFF
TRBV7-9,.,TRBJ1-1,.,TGTTCCAGCAGCTTGTTCGAAGGGGGTTCTGAAGCTTTCTTT,CSSSLFEGGSEAFF
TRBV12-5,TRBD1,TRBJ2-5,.,TGTGCTAGTGGCTCCGGGACAGGGGTAGAGACCCAGTACTTC,CASGSGTGVETQYF
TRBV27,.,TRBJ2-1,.,TGTGCCAGCAGTACCAATCCCGGGGTTAATGAGCAGTTCTTC,CASSTNPGVNEQFF
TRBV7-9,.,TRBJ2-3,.,TGTGCCAGCAGCTTAGAATTAAAATTTTTTAGCACAGATACGCAGTATTTT,CASSLELKFFSTDTQYF
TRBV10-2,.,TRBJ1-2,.,TGCGCCAGCAGTGAGGCGGGGCTATACACCTTC,CASSEAGLYTF
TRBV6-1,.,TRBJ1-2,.,TGTGCCAGCGAGAGGACACGCAACTATGGCTACACCTTC,CASERTRNYGYTF
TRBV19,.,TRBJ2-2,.,TGTGCCAGTAGTATAGATCGCGGGGGCGGAGGCACCGGGGAGCTGTTTTTT,CASSIDRGGGGTGELFF
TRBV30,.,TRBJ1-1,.,TGTGCCTGCCAGACAGACATGAACACTGAAGCTTTCTTT,CACQTDMNTEAFF
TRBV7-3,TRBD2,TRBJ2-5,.,TGTGCCAGCAGCCAAGGCGGGGGGCCCCAAGAGACCCAGTACTTC,CASSQGGGPQETQYF
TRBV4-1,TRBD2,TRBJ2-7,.,TGCGCCAGCAGCCAAGGGGCCGGGGGGGCCCGGGGTTACGAGCAGTACTTC,CASSQGAGGARGYEQYF
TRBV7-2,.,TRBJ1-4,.,TGTGCCAGCAGCTTTTGGGGGGGCGCGGCTAATGAAAAACTGTTTTTT,CASSFWGGAANEKLFF
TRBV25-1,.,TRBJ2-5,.,TGTGCCAGCAGTGAATTAGGGGGTTTTGCGTACCAAGAGACCCAGTACTTC,CASSELGGFAYQETQYF
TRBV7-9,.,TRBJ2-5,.,TGTGCCAGCAGCCTAGTTGAGAGGGAAGAGACCCAGTACTTC,CASSLVEREETQYF